Below are 11 T cell receptor beta chains sequenced from a single sample in a study of beta chain features in type 1 diabetes. The authors reverse transcribed all of the isolated RNA, so sequencing captured expressed TCRB transcripts. Profiling relied on immunoSEQ multiplex PCR, and the TCRdb table lists in-frame clones only, not all of them. The sample yields some 900,000 clones, 15% to 20% seen once. The specimen sequenced was naive CD4+ T cells from blood. These receptors all come from a woman aged 18-29 years in good health.

The chain joins TRBV7-2 to TRBJ2-7, with a tentative D call TRBD2 (5 bases). CDR3 length equals 15 residues. In germline, CDR1 is SGHTA, CDR2 FQGNSA. The ends were cut back, 3 bases at V and 4 bases at J, with 16 bases in the middle. The CDR3: CASSLSQTGSYEQYF. CDR3 bases: TGTGCCAGCAGCTTGTCCCAAACTGGGAGTTACGAGCAGTACTTC.

This chain connects TRBV18 to TRBJ2-1; 11 bases agree with TRBD2. The CDR3 runs to 16 residues. In germline, CDR1 is KGHSH, CDR2 LQKENI. J was trimmed by 5 bases and V by 3 bases; bases with no gene match: 6. CDR3 sequence (DNA): TGTGCCAGCTCACCTTTCACGGGACTAGCGGACAATGAGCAGTTCTTC. This encodes CASSPFTGLADNEQFF.

The sample holds a few counts of this clone. This chain joins TRBV7-9 and TRBJ2-2, with D hard to call. Trimming stripped 4 bases from V and 2 bases from J, with 8 bases between. CDR1 is SEHNR, CDR2 FQNEAQ, per germline (reference sequence). The CDR3 extends over 14 amino acids. This CDR3 is CASSSDTNTGELFF. CDR3 in DNA: TGTGCCAGCAGCTCCGACACCAACACCGGGGAGCTGTTTTTT.

This chain joins TRBV28 and TRBJ2-1, with TRBD2 matching over 9 bases. Germline loops: CDR1 MDHEN, CDR2 SYDVKM. Trimming took 6 bases from V and 7 from J; bases not matched to a gene: 10. The CDR3 has 15 residues. CDR3 DNA sequence: TGTGCCAGCAGCCCTCGCGGGGGGGGAATGAATGAGCAGTTCTTC. The encoded protein is CASSPRGGGMNEQFF.

This chain joins TRBV7-9 and TRBJ2-1; TRBD2 matches at 10 bases. Germline CDR1 reads SEHNR; CDR2 reads FQNEAQ (reference sequence). The CDR3 consists of 16 residues. V was clipped by 5 bases and J by 9 bases; unmatched bases: 13. Here the CDR3 reads CASSPGSASGSFEQFF. CDR3 nucleotides: TGTGCCAGCAGCCCCGGGTCGGCTAGCGGGAGTTTTGAGCAGTTCTTC.

This rearrangement joins TRBV25-1 to TRBJ2-7, with TRBD2 matching over 8 bases. Trimming at V came to 1 base and at J to 1 base, leaving 3 bases not matched to a gene. CDR1 is MGHDK, CDR2 SYGVNS, per germline. The CDR3 is 15 residues long. CDR3 in DNA: TGTGCCAGCAGTGAATCGAGCGGGAGTTCCTACGAGCAGTACTTC. Residues: CASSESSGSSYEQYF.

This clone has just a few counts. The chain joins TRBV6-5 to TRBJ1-1; TRBD1 might be the D (6 bases). The germline V and J ends were trimmed by 8 bases and 5 bases, with 21 bases remaining between them. Germline V gene sequence: CDR1 MNHEY, CDR2 SVGAGI. CDR3 length: 15 amino acids. The CDR3: CASLDLRGPGTEAFF. CDR3 coding DNA: TGTGCCAGCCTCGATCTACGGGGGCCGGGGACTGAAGCTTTCTTT.

V and J are TRBV27 and TRBJ2-5; tentatively, D is TRBD1 or TRBD2 (5 bases each). Trimming took 3 bases from V and 7 from J, leaving 9 bases between them. Germline V lookup: CDR1 MNHEY, CDR2 SMNVEV (reference sequence). The CDR3 is 12 residues long. The chain's CDR3 is CASSLNGGTQYF. The CDR3, as DNA: TGTGCCAGCAGTTTGAATGGGGGGACCCAGTACTTC.

This clone was seen a few times. V is TRBV20-1 and J is TRBJ1-1; tentatively, D is TRBD1 (5 bases). This CDR3 comprises 10 residues. Germline V CDR1 and CDR2: DFQATT, SNEGSKA (reference sequence). CDR3 DNA: TGCAGAGGGGTAGCTGGTGAAGCTTTCTTT. Translation: CRGVAGEAFF.

The chain carries TRBV6-6 and TRBJ2-2, with 8 bases that match TRBD1. V shed 7 bases, J shed 2 bases, and the junction held 6 bases outside the gene matches. The CDR3 has 15 amino acids. CDR1 and CDR2 (germline): MNHNY, SVGAGI (reference sequence). CDR3 DNA sequence: TGTGCCAGCACCGACAGGGGCTTCAACACCGGGGAGCTGTTTTTT. Encoded protein: CASTDRGFNTGELFF.

This clone was seen more than once but under ten times. Other DNA sequences from this sample encode an identical CDR3 as well. The gene calls are TRBV9 and TRBJ2-2; D is ambiguous. This CDR3 region has 12 residues. Germline lookup yields CDR1 SGDLS and CDR2 YYNGEE. V was clipped by 0 bases and J by 5 bases, with 2 bases between them. The CDR3: CASSVGTGELFF. In nucleotides, the CDR3 is TGTGCCAGCAGCGTAGGTACCGGGGAGCTGTTTTTT.